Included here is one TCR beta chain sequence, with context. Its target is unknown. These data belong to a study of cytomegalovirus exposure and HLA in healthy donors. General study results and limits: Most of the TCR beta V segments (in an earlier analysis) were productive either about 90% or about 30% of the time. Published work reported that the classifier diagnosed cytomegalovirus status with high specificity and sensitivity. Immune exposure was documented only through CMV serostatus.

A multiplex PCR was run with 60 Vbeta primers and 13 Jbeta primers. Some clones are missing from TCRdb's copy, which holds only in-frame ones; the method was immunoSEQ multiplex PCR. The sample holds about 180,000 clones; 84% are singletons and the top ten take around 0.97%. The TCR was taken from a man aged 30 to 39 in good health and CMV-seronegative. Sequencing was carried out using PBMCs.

The CDR3 sequence is CASSLPGWDYGYTF. DNA for the CDR3: TGTGCCAGCAGCTTGCCAGGATGGGACTATGGCTACACCTTC. This chain uses TRBV5-6 with TRBJ1-2, with D hard to call. V lost 1 base and J lost 3, with 10 bases in between. This CDR3 is built from 14 residues. Per germline, CDR1 SGHDT and CDR2 YYEEEE. The whole variable domain, remainder taken from reference TRBV5-6 and TRBJ1-2, is DAGVTQSPTHLIKTRGQQVTLRCSPKSGHDTVSWYQQALGQGPQFIFQYYEEEERQRGNFPDRFSGHQFPNYSSELNVNALLLGDSALYLCASSLPGWDYGYTFGSGTRLTVV.